The T cell receptor (beta chain) described here comes from a study of T cells in Graves' hyperthyroidism and ophthalmopathy. Study overall: Sampling of peripheral blood happened at initial diagnosis, prior to any treatment.

Concerning this clonotype itself: Antigen specificity is unknown.

An approximately 10 ml volume of fresh peripheral blood provided the PBMCs. With V trimmed by 0 bases and J by 6 bases, 6 bases remained unmatched. The CDR3 covers 16 residues. CDR1 is LNHDA and CDR2 is SQIVND in the germline V gene (reference sequence). Findings and limits, study-wide: In simple terms, a model built on 13 V-J features told ophthalmopathy apart from stable hyperthyroidism. Model predictions of ophthalmopathy came a median approximately seven months before onset.

Amplified TCR beta CDR3 regions derived from RNA transcripts. HTBI primers were used for first-round RT-PCR of the TCR CDR3. TCRdb reanalysed the multiplex PCR reads using MiXCR and keeps one entry per CDR3 protein. The sample includes 650,000 to 850,000 distinct CDR3 sequences, around 20% of them seen just once. Sequencing was carried out using blood. The source is a woman aged 45-65 years with Graves' hyperthyroidism that later progressed to Graves' ophthalmopathy. The rearrangement joins TRBV19 to TRBJ1-5; 9 bases are shared with TRBD1. CDR3 loop: CASSIEQGAISQPQHF. The CDR3 bases are TGTGCCAGTAGTATAGAACAGGGGGCCATCAGTCAGCCCCAGCATTTT.